The 27 T cell receptor beta chains below all came from one sample that was sequenced in a study of T cells after yellow fever vaccination. A single record per CDR3 protein comes from TCRdb applying MiXCR to the 5' RACE reads. The sample records about 130,000 distinct CDR3 sequences, 6% to 8% being singletons. This specimen was CD4+ T cells sorted from PBMCs, taken more than 8 days after the first yellow fever vaccination. These receptors were taken from a man aged 18 to 29 who received the YFV17D yellow fever vaccine.

A remark on this clonotype: Germline is not matched at one junction end, which may reflect a read error. J is TRBJ2-5 and V is TRBV12-3 or TRBV12-4; the match to TRBD1 covers 11 bases. The CDR3 is 18 residues long. The CDR3 is CTSSLPPGQGGNLGTQYF. In DNA, the CDR3 is TGTACCAGCAGTTTGCCTCCGGGACAGGGGGGTAATCTCGGGACCCAGTACTTC.

V usage is TRBV20-1 and J usage is TRBJ2-1; TRBD1 might be the D (5 bases). V was cut by 6 bases and J by 6 bases, with 12 bases left in between. The V gene's germline CDR1 is DFQATT and CDR2 SNEGSKA (reference sequence). This CDR3 has 12 amino acids. The CDR3 sequence is CSASMGLNEQFF. DNA for the CDR3: TGCAGTGCCTCCATGGGGCTCAATGAGCAGTTCTTC.

This clonotype was observed at least ten times. The chain employs TRBV5-1 and TRBJ2-5; 11 bases fit TRBD1. CDR1 and CDR2 (germline): SGHRS, YFSETQ. CDR3 length equals 15 residues. The trim removed 3 bases at V and 1 base at J, leaving 2 bases unmatched. The CDR3 spells CASSWTGGPQETQYF. For the CDR3, the DNA is TGCGCCAGCAGCTGGACAGGGGGCCCCCAAGAGACCCAGTACTTC.

This clonotype was observed many times. The chain is built from TRBV7-9 and TRBJ1-1; 7 bases align to TRBD1. CDR1 is SEHNR and CDR2 is FQNEAQ in the germline V gene (reference sequence). V lost 5 bases, J lost 4 bases, and 7 bases stayed unmatched. The CDR3 covers 14 residues. CDR3 region: CASSNTGESTEAFF. Written as DNA, the CDR3 is TGTGCCAGCAGCAACACAGGGGAGAGCACTGAAGCTTTCTTT.

In its sample, this clonotype was seen many times. J is TRBJ1-5 and V is TRBV7-2; 8 bases line up with TRBD1. CDR3 size: 13 residues. Germline V gene data show CDR1 as SGHTA and CDR2 as FQGNSA. V lost 6 bases to trimming and J lost 6 bases; unmatched junction nucleotides: 4. CDR3: CASSRDRGQPQHF. CDR3 bases: TGTGCCAGCAGTCGTGACAGGGGTCAGCCCCAGCATTTT.

This clonotype showed up just a few times. The CDR3 DNA is TGTGCCAGCAGTTGGGCGACAGGGGGGACTGAAGCTTTCTTT. As protein: CASSWATGGTEAFF. The genes are TRBV6-5 and TRBJ1-1; 9 bases agree with TRBD1. This CDR3 has 14 amino acids. Looked up from germline, CDR1 is MNHEY and CDR2 is SVGAGI. J gave up 5 bases and V 4 bases, and 5 bases lay outside the gene matches.

This clonotype was recorded a few times. This CDR3 is CASSLAQAVETQYF. As DNA, the CDR3 is TGTGCCAGCAGCTTAGCGCAGGCAGTAGAGACCCAGTACTTC. This chain joins TRBV7-2 and TRBJ2-5; D uncertain. This CDR3 is 14 amino acids long. Per germline, CDR1 SGHTA and CDR2 FQGNSA. Trimming took 0 bases from V and 4 from J, leaving 9 bases between them.

This clonotype was observed many times. This chain uses TRBV29-1 with TRBJ2-1, with unresolved D. Deletions cut 4 bases from V and 3 bases from J, with 10 bases between. Germline-derived CDR1 and CDR2 are SQVTM and ANQGSEA. The CDR3 consists of 13 residues. CDR3 in amino acids: CSVGSTHYNEQFF. CDR3 nucleotides: TGCAGCGTTGGTAGTACCCACTACAATGAGCAGTTCTTC.

A remark on this clonotype: This sequence may be a read error, since a much larger clone differs from it by one base. J is TRBJ1-4 and V is TRBV20-1, with a tentative D call TRBD1 (5 bases). V lost 4 bases, J lost 10 bases, and 13 bases lay in between. CDR1 and CDR2 (germline): DFQATT, SNEGSKA (reference sequence). CDR3 length: 12 amino acids. As DNA, the CDR3 is TGCAGTGCTACCGGGGGAGAGGTAAAACTGTTTTTT. Translating gives CSATGGEVKLFF.

About this clonotype: A single base separates this from a much larger clone, so it may be a read error. The chain joins TRBV4-3 to TRBJ1-3, with D unresolved. The CDR3 has 16 amino acids. From germline, CDR1 is LGHNA and CDR2 YSLEER. This CDR3 is CASSQDRAASVNTIYF. DNA of the CDR3: TGCGCCAGCAGCCAAGATCGGGCAGCCTCTGTAAACACCATATATTTT.

In regard to this clonotype: A single base separates this from a much larger clone, so it may be a read error. The chain couples TRBV5-1 to TRBJ1-1; no definite D call. CDR1 and CDR2 from the germline V gene are SGHRS and YFSETQ. The CDR3 consists of 12 residues. The V and J ends lost 3 bases and 1 base respectively, with 4 bases between them. The CDR3 loop reads CASSSENTEAFF. DNA of the CDR3: TGCGCCAGCAGCTCAGAGAACACTGAAGCTTTCTTT. The variable domain in full, completed from reference TRBV5-1 and TRBJ1-1, reads KAGVTQTPRYLIKTRGQQVTLSCSPISGHRSVSWYQQTPGQGLQFLFEYFSETQRNKGNFPGRFSGRQFSNSRSEMNVSTLELGDSALYLCASSSENTEAFFGQGTRLTVV.

This clonotype occurred many times. The J gene is TRBJ2-6, the V gene TRBV5-1; 13 nucleotides agree with TRBD2. The germline V gene has CDR1 SGHRS and CDR2 YFSETQ. J lost 0 bases, V lost 4 bases, and 10 bases had no gene match. This CDR3 spans 20 amino acids. CDR3 amino acids: CASSKGLAGAYPSGANVLTF. In DNA, the CDR3 is TGCGCCAGCAGCAAAGGACTAGCGGGGGCGTATCCCTCTGGGGCCAACGTCCTGACTTTC.

This clonotype was counted many times. V gene TRBV29-1 combines with J gene TRBJ2-7; tentative D call: TRBD1 (6 bases). The germline gives CDR1 SQVTM, CDR2 ANQGSEA. This CDR3 spans 13 amino acids. As DNA, the CDR3 is TGCAGGTTAGACAGGTTCTACCCCCTCGAGCAGTACGTC. The encoded protein is CRLDRFYPLEQYV.

This clonotype was seen more than once but under ten times. The gene calls are TRBV23-1 and TRBJ1-5; 8 bases agree with TRBD1. TRBV23-1 is identified as an open reading frame with a role that is uncertain. V shed 0 bases and J 1 base; nucleotides not matched to a gene: 8. This CDR3 contains 18 residues. This CDR3 is CASSQSPDRVESNQPQHF. In DNA form, the CDR3 reads TGCGCCAGCAGTCAATCCCCGGACAGGGTCGAGAGCAATCAGCCCCAGCATTTT.

This clonotype was counted a few times. V and J are TRBV14 and TRBJ2-7; tentatively, D is TRBD1 (6 bases). Trimming stripped 3 bases from V and 3 bases from J, with 12 bases between. The germline CDR1 and CDR2 sequences are SGHDN and FVKESK. This CDR3 has 14 residues. DNA for the CDR3: TGTGCCAGCAGCCAGTCAGGGGCATTCTACGAGCAGTACGTC. Protein product: CASSQSGAFYEQYV.

Note on this clonotype: The junction shows a germline mismatch at one end, possibly a read error. The chain uses TRBV10-3 and TRBJ2-7; 15 bases match TRBD2. CDR3 length equals 17 residues. Germline assignment: CDR1 ENHRY and CDR2 SYGVKD. CDR3 region: CAIRPGLAGGSSYELYF. The CDR3, as DNA: TGTGCCATCAGGCCGGGACTAGCGGGGGGAAGCTCCTACGAGCTGTACTTC.

The gene calls are TRBV15 and TRBJ1-4; possible D gene TRBD1, 5 bases. This CDR3 region has 15 residues. Germline-derived CDR1 and CDR2 are LNHNV and YYDKDF (reference sequence). V lost 8 bases and J lost 0, with 13 bases in between. CDR3 sequence: CATSPGLTTNEKLFF. DNA of the CDR3: TGTGCCACCTCCCCAGGGCTAACAACTAATGAAAAACTGTTTTTT.

This clonotype was seen ten or more times. The rearrangement links TRBV5-1 to TRBJ2-7, with D perhaps TRBD2 (6 bases). V gave up 0 bases and J gave up 6 bases, with 13 bases separating them. The germline V gene has CDR1 SGHRS and CDR2 YFSETQ. The CDR3 has 14 amino acids. The CDR3 is CASSLGTDGGEQYF. The CDR3 DNA follows: TGCGCCAGCAGCTTGGGGACGGACGGGGGCGAGCAGTACTTC.

Many counts were recorded for this clonotype. This chain links TRBV5-4 with TRBJ1-1, with 7 positions matching TRBD1. With 0 bases clipped from V and 5 bases from J, the junction kept 7 bases outside the gene matches. Per the germline V gene, CDR1 is SGHNT and CDR2 is YYREEE (reference sequence). The CDR3 totals 15 residues. In DNA form, the CDR3 reads TGTGCCAGCAGCTTGGCCGGGCAGGGGGGGACTGAAGCTTTCTTT. Protein sequence: CASSLAGQGGTEAFF.

This clonotype turned up a few times. This CDR3 reads CASSPPFGIGYNEQFF. In DNA, the CDR3 is TGTGCCAGCTCACCACCGTTCGGGATCGGATACAATGAGCAGTTCTTC. This rearrangement joins TRBV18 to TRBJ2-1; a possible D gene is TRBD2 (5 bases). The CDR3 is 16 residues long. With 0 bases removed from V and 4 bases from J, the gap between germline ends came to 13 bases. Germline V gene lookup returns CDR1 KGHSH and CDR2 LQKENI. Combining the CDR3 with reference TRBV18 and TRBJ2-1 gives the whole variable domain NAGVMQNPRHLVRRRGQEARLRCSPMKGHSHVYWYRQLPEEGLKFMVYLQKENIIDESGMPKERFSAEFPKEGPSILRIQQVVRGDSAAYFCASSPPFGIGYNEQFFGPGTRLTVL.

The chain combines TRBV6-2 or TRBV6-3 with TRBJ2-7; TRBD2 matches 7 bases. The length of the CDR3 is 14 residues. J gave up 2 bases and V 7 bases, and 8 bases lay outside the gene matches. CDR1 is MNHEY and CDR2 is SVGEGT in the germline V gene. In DNA form, the CDR3 reads TGTGCCAGCACCGACGGGGGGTCCCCCTACGAGCAGTACGTC. The encoded protein is CASTDGGSPYEQYV.

The V and J genes are TRBV7-2 and TRBJ2-3, with D maybe TRBD1 (5 bases). CDR1 is SGHTA, CDR2 FQGNSA, per germline. This CDR3 contains 16 residues. V shed 0 bases and J shed 0 bases, with 10 bases lying between them. The CDR3 loop reads CASSLAPWGSTDTQYF. CDR3 coding DNA: TGTGCCAGCAGCTTAGCGCCGTGGGGCAGCACAGATACGCAGTATTTT.

V and J are TRBV12-3 or TRBV12-4 and TRBJ1-2; D not resolved. V gave up 6 bases and J gave up 2 bases, with 7 bases separating them. The CDR3 is 12 residues long. For the CDR3, the DNA is TGTGCCAGCAGCCTAGTAAACTATGGCTACACCTTC. Its protein is CASSLVNYGYTF.

The chain joins TRBV15 to TRBJ2-7; D remains ambiguous. This CDR3 region has 16 residues. Germline V gene data show CDR1 as LNHNV and CDR2 as YYDKDF (reference sequence). The V end was cut by 1 base, the J end by 4 bases, with 17 bases between. CDR3 amino acids: CATSRVGWGSRYEQYF. As DNA, the CDR3 is TGTGCCACCAGCAGAGTAGGTTGGGGATCTCGGTACGAGCAGTACTTC.

This clonotype occurred many times. J is TRBJ1-1 and V is TRBV29-1; D gene uncertain. CDR3 length: 11 amino acids. Germline loops: CDR1 SQVTM, CDR2 ANQGSEA. Trimming stripped 7 bases from V and 5 bases from J, with 11 bases between. The CDR3 DNA is TGCAGCGCCGGGAGAGGGACTGAAGCTTTCTTT. It specifies CSAGRGTEAFF.

This clonotype was counted ten times or more. This chain uses TRBV21-1 with TRBJ1-1; TRBD1 is the table's D call, not checked against the DNA. TRBV21-1 is designated a pseudogene. This CDR3 is built from 14 residues. The CDR3 nucleotides are TGTGCCAGCAGCAAAGACAGGGTGAACACTGAAGCTTTCTTT. Protein: CASSKDRVNTEAFF.

This clonotype was seen repeatedly, ten times or more. This chain joins TRBV2 and TRBJ2-5; 8 bases align to TRBD2. The ends lost 4 bases at V and 5 bases at J; junction bases unmatched: 9. The CDR3 is 15 amino acids. Germline lookup yields CDR1 SNHLY and CDR2 FYNNEI. CDR3 protein: CASSASSGGGETQYF. The CDR3 nucleotides are TGTGCCAGCAGTGCTTCAAGCGGGGGCGGGGAGACCCAGTACTTC.